The text below deals with one TCR beta chain. This record comes from a study of shared clonotypes between healthy human individuals. CD8 cells regarded as naive lacked CD45RO, were positively chosen for CCR7, and omitted terminally differentiated effector memory CD45RA+ cells. Nashville, Tennessee was home to all donors, each a Caucasian adult. The table came from immunoSEQ multiplex PCR; TCRdb's copy has only in-frame clones and leaves some out. The table records millions of clones, 93% of them present only once. CDR1 and CDR2 (germline): MNHEY, SMNVEV (reference sequence). The CDR3 consists of 15 residues. Trimming took 0 bases from V and 2 from J; bases not matched to a gene: 3.

This TCR was recovered from a man between 18 and 29 years old in good health. Some clones in this sample may be carry-over from other donors' samples. Sequences were obtained from naive CD8+ T cells from PBMCs. This chain uses TRBV27 with TRBJ2-7, with 8 positions matching TRBD2. CDR3 in DNA: TGTGCCAGCAGTTTATCGCCTAGCGGGCCCTACGAGCAGTACTTC. Protein: CASSLSPSGPYEQYF.